Listed below are T cell receptor beta chains from one sample, sequenced in a study of graft-versus-host responses after intestinal transplantation. Some clones are missing from TCRdb's copy, which holds only in-frame ones; the method was immunoSEQ multiplex PCR. The repertoire holds more than 15,000 clones, with less than 50% as singletons. This material consisted of alloreactive CD8+ T cells from a mixed lymphocyte reaction culture, taken before intestinal transplant. The origin of the receptors is a human patient who received an intestinal transplant. CDR3s include the opening cysteine and the closing phenylalanine or tryptophan. The D gene is left open where the match is weak. Some rows mark clone size as missing; the rest say once, few, many or name a class of expanded clone.

DNA | CDR3 | J | D | V | size
TGTGCCAGCAGTTTTCCGGGACTAGCGGGAGTAACCCCCGGCTACGAGCAGTACTTC | CASSFPGLAGVTPGYEQYF | TRBJ2-7 | TRBD2 | TRBV28 | .
TGTGCCAGCAGCCCTAGCCTCCAGGGGGCAGGGCTCACTGAAGCTTTCTTT | CASSPSLQGAGLTEAFF | TRBJ1-1 | TRBD1 | TRBV7-6 | .
TGCGCCAGCAGCCAAGAGGGCCTAGTCGGGCAGTACTTC | CASSQEGLVGQYF | TRBJ2-7 | . | TRBV4-1 | .
TGTGCCAGTAGCCACAGGGGGCCCACTGAAGCTTTCTTT | CASSHRGPTEAFF | TRBJ1-1 | TRBD1 | TRBV19 | .
TGTGCCAGCAGTTTGCCGGGACTAGCGGGAGGCCCTGGGAATGAGCAGTTCTTC | CASSLPGLAGGPGNEQFF | TRBJ2-1 | TRBD2 | TRBV27 | .
TGTGCCAGCAGCTTGGAGGGGGACTCCTACGAGCAGTACTTC | CASSLEGDSYEQYF | TRBJ2-7 | . | TRBV5-5 | .
TGTGCCAGTAGTATAGATTATAGTGGGGAGCAGTACTTC | CASSIDYSGEQYF | TRBJ2-7 | . | TRBV19 | medium-sized
TGTGCTAGTGGCCCTTACACCGACTCTGTGGTGGTTGCGGAGCTGAACACCGGGGAGCTGTTTTTT | CASGPYTDSVVVAELNTGELFF | TRBJ2-2 | . | TRBV12-5 | few
TGTGCCAGCAGTTCAGAGATTACAGGGGTCGGGGAGACCCAGTACTTC | CASSSEITGVGETQYF | TRBJ2-5 | TRBD1 | TRBV6-5 | .
TGTGCCAGCAGTGTCAGGGGTTATGGCACTGAAGCTTTCTTT | CASSVRGYGTEAFF | TRBJ1-1 | . | TRBV27 | .